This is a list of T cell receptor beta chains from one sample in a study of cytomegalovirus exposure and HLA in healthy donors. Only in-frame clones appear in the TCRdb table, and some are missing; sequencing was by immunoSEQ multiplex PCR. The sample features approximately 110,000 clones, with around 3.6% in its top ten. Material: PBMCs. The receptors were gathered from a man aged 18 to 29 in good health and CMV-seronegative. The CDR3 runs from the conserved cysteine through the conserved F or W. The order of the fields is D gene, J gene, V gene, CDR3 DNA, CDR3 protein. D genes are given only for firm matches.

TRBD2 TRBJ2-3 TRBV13 TGTGCCAGCAGCTCGAACCTTTACCGACTAGCGGGAGTCTCAGATACGCAGTATTTT CASSSNLYRLAGVSDTQYF
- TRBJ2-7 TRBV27 TGTGCCAGCAGGGTGACTGCGGGGGCGACCTACGAGCAGTACTTC CASRVTAGATYEQYF
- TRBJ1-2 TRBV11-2 TGTGCCAGCAGCGATTTTGGACTCGCTCCTAACTATGGCTACACCTTC CASSDFGLAPNYGYTF
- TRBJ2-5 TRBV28 TGTGCCAGCAGTACATCGACTACGTACCAAGAGACCCAGTACTTC CASSTSTTYQETQYF
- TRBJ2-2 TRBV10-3 TGTGCCATCACCCGAGGAACAGGGCCGAACACCGGGGAGCTGTTTTTT CAITRGTGPNTGELFF
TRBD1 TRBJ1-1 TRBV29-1 TGCAGCGTTGCCACTACAGGGGGGAACACTGAAGCTTTCTTT CSVATTGGNTEAFF
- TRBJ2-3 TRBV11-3 TGTGCCAGCAGCTCCCCGGCGGGACGGTCTGTCGGCACAGATACGCAGTATTTT CASSSPAGRSVGTDTQYF
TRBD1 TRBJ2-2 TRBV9 TGTGCCAGCAGCGCCGGGACAGGGGGCACCGGGGAGCTGTTTTTT CASSAGTGGTGELFF
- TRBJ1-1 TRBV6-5 TGTGCCAGCAGTTACTCGAGTAACGCTGAAGCTTTCTTT CASSYSSNAEAFF
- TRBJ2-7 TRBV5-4 TGTGCCAGCAGCTTGTCCTGGGGAGAGTCCTACGAGCAGTACTTC CASSLSWGESYEQYF
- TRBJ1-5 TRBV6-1 TGTGCCAGCAGTGTTCAGACAGCTCAGCCCCAGCATTTT CASSVQTAQPQHF
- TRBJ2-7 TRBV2 TGTGCCAGCGGCGGCAGGGGAAAGGGTGAGCAGTACTTC CASGGRGKGEQYF
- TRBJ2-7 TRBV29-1 TGCAGCGTCAGAGGGCCGGAATACGAGCAGTACTTC CSVRGPEYEQYF
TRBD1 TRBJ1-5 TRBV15 TGTGCCACCAGCAGCCAGACAGGGGGTGATCAGCCCCAGCATTTT CATSSQTGGDQPQHF
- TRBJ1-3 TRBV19 TGTGCCAGTAGTATTTGGAACCAGGCGATCTCTGGAAACACCATATATTTT CASSIWNQAISGNTIYF
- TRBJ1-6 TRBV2 TGTGCCAGCAGTCGTTTCGGAGGGGATTCACCCCTCCACTTT CASSRFGGDSPLHF
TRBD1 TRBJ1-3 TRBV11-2 TGTGCCAGCAGCTTAGGACAGGGTATCTCTGGAAACACCATATATTTT CASSLGQGISGNTIYF
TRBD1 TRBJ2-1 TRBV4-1 TGCGCCAGCAGCCAAGGGCCACAGGGGCGGATTTCCTACAATGAGCAGTTCTTC CASSQGPQGRISYNEQFF
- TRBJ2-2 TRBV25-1 TGTGCCAGCAGTGAAAGTACATACACCGGGGAGCTGTTTTTT CASSESTYTGELFF
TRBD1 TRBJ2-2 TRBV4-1 TGCGCCAGCAGCCAAGATAGACAGGGGGGCGGGGAGCTGTTTTTT CASSQDRQGGGELFF
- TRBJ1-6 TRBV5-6 TGTGCCAGCAACCTTTACTTGCGGGGTGTGAATTCACCCCTCCACTTT CASNLYLRGVNSPLHF
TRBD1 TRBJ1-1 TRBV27 TGTGCCAGCAAAGACAGGGGGTCTGAAGCTTTCTTT CASKDRGSEAFF
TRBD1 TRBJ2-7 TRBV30 TGTGCCTGGAGCCCGGGACAGATCTACGAGCAGTACTTC CAWSPGQIYEQYF
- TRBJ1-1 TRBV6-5 TGTGCCAGCAGGCCGACGGGGGTGAACACTGAAGCTTTCTTT CASRPTGVNTEAFF
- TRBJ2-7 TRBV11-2 TGTGCCAGCAGCTTAGCGGGGTCCTCCTACGAGCAGTACTTC CASSLAGSSYEQYF
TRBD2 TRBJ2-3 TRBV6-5 TGTGCCAGCAGTTTGGGGAGACTAGCGGGCACAGATACGCAGTATTTT CASSLGRLAGTDTQYF
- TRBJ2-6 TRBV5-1 TGCGCCAGCAGCTTGGAGGGCGGGAAACTCTCTGGGGCCAACGTCCTGACTTTC CASSLEGGKLSGANVLTF
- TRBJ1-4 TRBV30 TGTCTTGCTAGCATCGACGGGGAAAAACTGTTTTTT CLASIDGEKLFF
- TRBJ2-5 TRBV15 TGTGCCACCAGCTTCGGGCGGGGGCGAGAGACCCAGTACTTC CATSFGRGRETQYF
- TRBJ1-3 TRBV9 TGTGCCAGCAGCGTAGATACAGACAGCTCTGGAAACACCATATATTTT CASSVDTDSSGNTIYF
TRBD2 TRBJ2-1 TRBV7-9 TGTGCCAGCAGCCAGGGGCTAGCGGGACTCTACAATGAGCAGTTCTTC CASSQGLAGLYNEQFF
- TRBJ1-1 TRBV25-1 TGTGCCAGCAGTGACCCCGGTCGGAGAGCTTTCTTT CASSDPGRRAFF
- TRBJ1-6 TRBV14 TGTGCCAGCAGCCCCGGACAGTGGAATTCACCCCTCCACTTT CASSPGQWNSPLHF
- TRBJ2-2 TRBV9 TGTGCCAGCAGCGTAGTGGGTAGCTTCGGGGAGCTGTTTTTT CASSVVGSFGELFF
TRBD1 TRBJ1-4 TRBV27 TGTGCCAGCAGCCCAGACAGGGTTAATGAAAAACTGTTTTTT CASSPDRVNEKLFF
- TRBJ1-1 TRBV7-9 TGTGCCAGCAGCTTAGAGACTGGAGTGAACACTGAAGCTTTCTTT CASSLETGVNTEAFF
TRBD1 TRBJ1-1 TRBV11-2 TGTGCCAGCAGCTTATCACAGGGGAGGACTGAAGCTTTCTTT CASSLSQGRTEAFF
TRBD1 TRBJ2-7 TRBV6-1 TGTGCCAGCAGTGTTACCCCCGGGACAGCCTCCTACGAGCAGTACTTC CASSVTPGTASYEQYF
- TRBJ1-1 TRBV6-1 TGTGCCAGCAGTAGCGGGGGTTGGACTGAAGCTTTCTTT CASSSGGWTEAFF
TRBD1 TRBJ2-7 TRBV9 TGTGCCAGCAGCGTAGGAGGACAGGGATTCACCGAGCAGTACTTC CASSVGGQGFTEQYF
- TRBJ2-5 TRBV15 TGTGCCACCAGCAGAGATCAGTATGAGACCCAGTACTTC CATSRDQYETQYF
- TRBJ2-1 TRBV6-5 TGTGCCAGCAGTTCCCTAGAACCTAGCTCCTACAATGAGCAGTTCTTC CASSSLEPSSYNEQFF
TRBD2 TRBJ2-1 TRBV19 TGTGCCAGTAGTATAGATGCGGGGGGCTTATACAATGAGCAGTTCTTC CASSIDAGGLYNEQFF
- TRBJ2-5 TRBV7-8 TGTGCCAGCAGCTGGGGGCAGCAGGCAGAGACCCAGTACTTC CASSWGQQAETQYF